Listed below are T cell receptor beta chains from one sample, sequenced in a study of T-cell reconstitution after alpha-beta-depleted transplantation in children. MiXCR, applied by TCRdb to the PCR reads, yields one record per CDR3 protein. The sample yields 350,000 to 400,000 distinct CDR3 sequences, around 21% seen once. Sequenced material: PBMCs from the stem cell graft donor, taken from the stem cell graft. Source of these receptors: a human donor who donated a stem cell graft to a child with acute myeloid leukemia. The CDR3 runs from the conserved cysteine through the conserved F or W. The D gene is left open where the match is weak. Rows may omit the clone size; those that give it use once, few, many or a size class.

clone_size,v_call,cdr3_length,d_call,j_call,cdr3_nt,cdr3_aa
few,TRBV12-3/TRBV12-4,15,-,TRBJ2-2,TGTGCCAGCAGTTTCTGGACCACGAACACCGGGGAGCTGTTTTTT,CASSFWTTNTGELFF
many,TRBV7-3,15,-,TRBJ2-1,TGTGCCAGCAGCCCGGGGCATAACTCCTACAATGAGCAGTTCTTC,CASSPGHNSYNEQFF
-,TRBV20-1,10,-,TRBJ1-1,TGCAGTGGGGGGGTTACTGAAGCTTTCTTT,CSGGVTEAFF
-,TRBV28,16,TRBD2,TRBJ2-7,TGTGCCAGCAGTTCCCTAGCGGGAGGGAACCCCTACGAGCAGTACTTC,CASSSLAGGNPYEQYF
-,TRBV4-2,17,-,TRBJ2-6,TGTGCCAGCAGCCAAGATGGCTGGGGGCGTGGGGCCAACGTCCTGACTTTC,CASSQDGWGRGANVLTF
-,TRBV5-1,15,TRBD2,TRBJ2-1,TGCGCCAGCAGCTTACGGACTAGCGCCCCGAATGAGCAGTTCTTC,CASSLRTSAPNEQFF
few,TRBV3-1,15,-,TRBJ2-4,TGTGCCAGCAGCCGTGATGGTGGAGGGGGAAACATTCAGTACTTC,CASSRDGGGGNIQYF
many,TRBV19,14,TRBD1,TRBJ1-1,TGTGCCAGTAGTACACAGGGGTCGTACACTGAAGCTTTCTTT,CASSTQGSYTEAFF
many,TRBV12-3/TRBV12-4,15,-,TRBJ2-2,TGTGCCAGCAGTTTAAGGGTAGTCGGCGACGGGGAGCTGTTTTTT,CASSLRVVGDGELFF
many,TRBV12-5,14,-,TRBJ2-5,TGTGCTAGTGGTTTGGGCCGGGCAGAAGAGACCCAGTACTTC,CASGLGRAEETQYF
-,TRBV16,13,-,TRBJ2-1,TGTGCCAGCAGCCAATCAGGCCACAATGAGCAGTTCTTC,CASSQSGHNEQFF
-,TRBV20-1,17,TRBD2,TRBJ2-1,TGCAGTGCTGGCCCAAGAAAGACTAGCGGACGTACCAATGAGCAGTTCTTC,CSAGPRKTSGRTNEQFF
-,TRBV12-3/TRBV12-4,15,-,TRBJ2-1,TGTGCCAGCAGCCCCCGGGACCCTGCCTACAATGAGCAGTTCTTC,CASSPRDPAYNEQFF
many,TRBV10-3,12,-,TRBJ2-3,TGTGCCATCACTGCAGGTGGAGATACGCAGTATTTT,CAITAGGDTQYF
-,TRBV7-2,15,-,TRBJ2-2,TGTGCCACGCCAAGGACGCCCGGAAACACCGGGGAGCTGTTTTTT,CATPRTPGNTGELFF
few,TRBV7-9,17,TRBD2,TRBJ2-1,TGTGCCAGCAGCTCGGGACTAGCGGGAGTGTTATCTCATGAGCAGTTCTTC,CASSSGLAGVLSHEQFF
-,TRBV6-6,13,-,TRBJ2-7,TGTGCCAGCAGTTACTCGGATAAGGGCCGGCAGTACTTC,CASSYSDKGRQYF
once,TRBV27,16,TRBD2,TRBJ2-5,TGTGCCAGCAGTTCCTATAGCGGGAGGGCCGGGGAGACCCAGTACTTC,CASSSYSGRAGETQYF
-,TRBV5-1,13,-,TRBJ2-5,TGCGCCAGCAGCTGGGCCCTGGGTGAGACCCAGTACTTC,CASSWALGETQYF
-,TRBV7-6,14,-,TRBJ2-7,TGTGCCAGCAGCAAAGGGACGGAATTCTACGAGCAGTACTTC,CASSKGTEFYEQYF
-,TRBV5-1,13,-,TRBJ2-3,TGCGCCAGCGCGGGATCGGGGGCGGATACGCAGTATTTT,CASAGSGADTQYF
few,TRBV4-2,15,TRBD2,TRBJ2-1,TGTGCCAGCAATCCGGGACTAGCGCATTACAATGAGCAGTTCTTC,CASNPGLAHYNEQFF
few,TRBV6-5,15,-,TRBJ2-7,TGTGCCAGCAGTTACAGCCCGGACCATCCTAACGAGCAGTACTTC,CASSYSPDHPNEQYF
few,TRBV20-1,13,TRBD1,TRBJ1-4,TGCAGTGCTAGTGAAGGGGGCAATGAAAAACTGTTTTTT,CSASEGGNEKLFF
-,TRBV7-8,14,-,TRBJ2-2,TGTGCCAGCAGCTTAGAACAGAACACCGGGGAGCTGTTTTTT,CASSLEQNTGELFF
-,TRBV7-6,13,-,TRBJ2-7,TGTGCCAGCTCACCCGGGACACAGTACGAGCAGTACTTC,CASSPGTQYEQYF
few,TRBV6-1,19,TRBD1,TRBJ2-3,TGTGCCAGCAGGAGAAGCTATAATACAGGGGGAATAAGCACAGATACGCAGTATTTT,CASRRSYNTGGISTDTQYF
-,TRBV15,15,TRBD2,TRBJ2-1,TGTGCCACCAGCTCAAGCGGGAAAGCAGGAAATGAGCAGTTCTTC,CATSSSGKAGNEQFF
few,TRBV20-1,15,-,TRBJ2-7,TGCAGTGCTAGAGAAGACGGGAGAGGGGTTTACGAGCAGTACTTC,CSAREDGRGVYEQYF
few,TRBV10-3,14,-,TRBJ2-2,TGTGCCATCACTGGCGGCGGGGCAGCCGGGGAGCTGTTTTTT,CAITGGGAAGELFF
-,TRBV6-2/TRBV6-3,24,-,TRBJ2-6,TGTGCCAGCAGTTACTCGCTAACGGCCACTTCCCTGTCCCGCCCGAGCTCTGGGGCCAACGTCCTGACTTTC,CASSYSLTATSLSRPSSGANVLTF
-,TRBV11-2,16,-,TRBJ2-3,TGTGCCAGCAGCTTAGGCGTTGGTCCCAGCACAGATACGCAGTATTTT,CASSLGVGPSTDTQYF
-,TRBV4-2,13,-,TRBJ2-1,TGTGCCAGCAGCCAAGAGATCAACAATGAGCAGTTCTTC,CASSQEINNEQFF
-,TRBV7-2,15,-,TRBJ2-1,TGTGCCAGCAGCTTAGGTCCTAGTCACTACAATGAGCAGTTCTTC,CASSLGPSHYNEQFF
-,TRBV10-3,20,TRBD2,TRBJ2-2,TGTGCCATCAGTGAGTCCCTCATCTTGGCTAGCGGATCGAACACCGGGGAGCTGTTTTTT,CAISESLILASGSNTGELFF
few,TRBV6-5,12,TRBD1,TRBJ2-5,TGTGCCAGCCACAGGGGGCATGAGACCCAGTACTTC,CASHRGHETQYF
-,TRBV4-1,16,-,TRBJ2-1,TGCGCCAGCAGCTCCCTAGGGGGAGACTCCTACAATGAGCAGTTCTTC,CASSSLGGDSYNEQFF
many,TRBV6-1,13,TRBD1,TRBJ2-3,TGTGCCAGCAGGGGGACAGGCACAGATACGCAGTATTTT,CASRGTGTDTQYF
few,TRBV27,13,-,TRBJ1-5,TGTGCCAGCAGCCTCAGCAGGGTACAGCCCCAGCATTTT,CASSLSRVQPQHF
many,TRBV12-3/TRBV12-4,14,-,TRBJ2-7,TGTGCCAGCAGTTTTAACGGACCGAGATACGAGCAGTACTTC,CASSFNGPRYEQYF
few,TRBV28,11,-,TRBJ2-7,TGTGCCAGCAGCTGGGCTGTCGAGCAGTACTTC,CASSWAVEQYF
-,TRBV25-1,15,-,TRBJ2-2,TGTGCCAGCAGTGAATGGGCTAGCGATACCGGGGAGCTGTTTTTT,CASSEWASDTGELFF
-,TRBV5-1,14,TRBD1,TRBJ2-3,TGCGCCAGCAACGGACAGGGGCATACAGATACGCAGTATTTT,CASNGQGHTDTQYF
-,TRBV4-3,17,-,TRBJ2-1,TGCGCCAGCAGCCCAAGACGGTGGCTCGGATCCTACAATGAGCAGTTCTTC,CASSPRRWLGSYNEQFF
-,TRBV14,12,-,TRBJ2-5,TGTGCCAGCAGCCCTTCAAGTGGGACCCAGTACTTC,CASSPSSGTQYF
many,TRBV28,12,-,TRBJ2-7,TGTGCCAGCAGACTATCGGTCTACGAGCAGTACTTC,CASRLSVYEQYF
many,TRBV12-3/TRBV12-4,15,-,TRBJ2-7,TGTGCCAGCAGTTCTCGGACCTCAGGCACCTACGAGCAGTACTTC,CASSSRTSGTYEQYF
-,TRBV5-1,14,TRBD1,TRBJ2-1,TGCGCCAGCAGCTTGGGGGGACAGGGGAATGAGCAGTTCTTC,CASSLGGQGNEQFF
few,TRBV5-1,15,-,TRBJ1-4,TGCGCCAGCAGCTTCGAAGGTGCAACTAATGAAAAACTGTTTTTT,CASSFEGATNEKLFF
-,TRBV12-3/TRBV12-4,17,TRBD1,TRBJ1-5,TGTGCCAGCAGTTTTAAGCGCCTCGGACAGGGGGATCAGCCCCAGCATTTT,CASSFKRLGQGDQPQHF
many,TRBV24-1,14,-,TRBJ2-1,TGTGCCACCAGTGATTTGCAGGGGGGAAATGAGCAGTTCTTC,CATSDLQGGNEQFF
few,TRBV6-1,15,-,TRBJ2-5,TGTGCCAGCAGCCCGGGCAGTAAGGGGCAAGAGACCCAGTACTTC,CASSPGSKGQETQYF